This T cell receptor (beta chain) was documented in a study of a mutant IDH1 vaccine in newly diagnosed glioma. Study information: Administration of eight vaccinations to patients took place in weeks 1, 3, 5, 7, 11, 15, 19, 23. Investigators started vaccination 4-6 weeks after radiotherapy alone, or with temozolomide cycles. Patients had received radiotherapy, temozolomide, or both previously, most receiving both.

The CDR3 totals 14 residues. Trimming pared 4 bases from V and 3 bases from J, leaving 11 bases between. Per germline, CDR1 SGHTS and CDR2 YDEGEE. Time point meaning: week 11, during vaccination. Every single dose of the vaccine, 300 ug of mutant IDH1 20-mer peptide, came with topical imiquimod. Every donor had a new WHO grade 3 or 4 astrocytoma that was IDH1-mutant, with loss of nuclear ATRX. TCRdb's table, derived via immunoSEQ multiplex PCR, lists solely in-frame clones and lacks some. The table shows 40,000 or so clones, with roughly 84% occurring only once. With respect to this clone: What it binds is unknown.

The clonotype comes from a middle-aged man with glioma. Sequenced material: PBMCs, taken from a glioma patient whose treatment included an IDH1 peptide vaccine. The gene calls are TRBV5-8 and TRBJ1-5, with D maybe TRBD1 (6 bases). The CDR3 is CASSRGQTNQPQHF. The CDR3 nucleotides are TGTGCCAGCAGCCGCGGACAGACCAATCAGCCCCAGCATTTT. The variable domain in full, with the rest retrieved from reference TRBV5-8 and TRBJ1-5, is EAGVTQSPTHLIKTRGQQATLRCSPISGHTSVYWYQQALGLGLQFLLWYDEGEERNRGNFPPRFSGRQFPNYSSELNVNALELEDSALYLCASSRGQTNQPQHFGDGTRLSIL.